Below are 12 T cell receptor beta chains sequenced from a single sample in a study of cytomegalovirus exposure and HLA in healthy donors. PCR primers comprised 60 Vbeta and 13 Jbeta primers. Produced via immunoSEQ multiplex PCR; TCRdb's table is partial and in-frame only. The table has some 180,000 clones, 70% to 85% seen once. Specimen: PBMCs. These receptors originate from a woman in her sixties in good health and CMV-seropositive.

The chain uses TRBV5-1 and TRBJ2-2; 11 bases are shared with TRBD2. The ends lost 4 bases at V and 5 bases at J; junction bases unmatched: 4. The CDR3 contains 15 residues. Looked up from germline, CDR1 is SGHRS and CDR2 is YFSETQ. The CDR3 DNA follows: TGCGCCAGCAGCCTAAGACTAGCGGGGACCGGGGAGCTGTTTTTT. Translated: CASSLRLAGTGELFF.

This chain links TRBV19 with TRBJ2-5, with D tentatively TRBD1 (6 bases). This CDR3 comprises 13 residues. The V end lost 9 bases, the J end lost 0 bases, and 11 bases lay between the germline ends. CDR1 LNHDA and CDR2 SQIVND come from the germline V gene (reference sequence). This chain's CDR3 is CASAGTNQETQYF. In DNA, the CDR3 is TGTGCCAGCGCCGGGACAAACCAAGAGACCCAGTACTTC.

The chain employs TRBV10-3 and TRBJ2-1; TRBD2 is a possible D gene (7 bases). The V and J ends lost 3 bases and 4 bases respectively, with 19 bases between them. The germline V gene encodes CDR1 ENHRY and CDR2 SYGVKD. This CDR3 has 17 amino acids. The chain's CDR3 is CAISDYARGLSYNEQFF. The DNA for the CDR3 is TGTGCCATCAGTGACTACGCGCGGGGGCTATCATACAATGAGCAGTTCTTC.

The V call is TRBV5-4, the J call TRBJ2-1, with 8 bases that match TRBD2. The CDR3 length is 15 residues. J lost 10 bases, V lost 3 bases, and 12 bases had no gene match. Germline-derived CDR1 and CDR2 are SGHNT and YYREEE (reference sequence). CDR3 protein: CASSYPGTRGREQFF. The CDR3 DNA reads TGTGCCAGCAGCTACCCCGGGACTAGGGGGAGGGAGCAGTTCTTC.

The rearrangement joins TRBV28 to TRBJ2-1; 8 nucleotides align to TRBD2. From germline, CDR1 is MDHEN and CDR2 SYDVKM. CDR3 length: 18 residues. The ends lost 3 bases at V and 1 base at J; junction bases unmatched: 11. The CDR3, as DNA: TGTGCCAGCAGTTTCGGATTAGCGGGATGGGGATCCTACAATGAGCAGTTCTTC. Translation gives CASSFGLAGWGSYNEQFF.

This clone has more than one count but fewer than ten. This chain uses TRBV28 with TRBJ2-7; a weak D match, TRBD1 (7 bases). CDR3 length: 14 amino acids. V lost 1 base and J 6 bases, leaving 13 bases between the germline ends. CDR1 MDHEN and CDR2 SYDVKM come from the germline V gene. The CDR3 coding sequence is TGTGCCAGCAGTTTATCAGGGGGGCCCGGCGAGCAGTACTTC. Translation: CASSLSGGPGEQYF. Full variable domain (rest looked up from reference TRBV28 and TRBJ2-7): DVKVTQSSRYLVKRTGEKVFLECVQDMDHENMFWYRQDPGLGLRLIYFSYDVKMKEKGDIPEGYSVSREKKERFSLILESASTNQTSMYLCASSLSGGPGEQYFGPGTRLTVT.

The chain carries TRBV5-1 and TRBJ1-1; 10 positions agree with TRBD1. This CDR3 has 15 amino acids. J was trimmed by 5 bases and V by 2 bases; bases with no gene match: 6. CDR1 is SGHRS and CDR2 is YFSETQ in the germline V gene. The CDR3 sequence: CASSFSGTGATEAFF. The CDR3 DNA reads as TGCGCCAGCAGCTTTTCCGGGACAGGGGCTACTGAAGCTTTCTTT. The whole variable domain, remainder taken from reference TRBV5-1 and TRBJ1-1, is KAGVTQTPRYLIKTRGQQVTLSCSPISGHRSVSWYQQTPGQGLQFLFEYFSETQRNKGNFPGRFSGRQFSNSRSEMNVSTLELGDSALYLCASSFSGTGATEAFFGQGTRLTVV.

The chain links TRBV7-2 to TRBJ1-1; TRBD1 matches 8 bases. Per germline, CDR1 SGHTA and CDR2 FQGNSA. The CDR3 contains 15 residues. The J segment lost 3 bases and the V segment lost 5 bases, leaving 8 bases of the junction unmatched. The CDR3 coding sequence is TGTGCCAGCAGCGCCAGGGGGCGCGGATACACTGAAGCTTTCTTT. This gives the protein CASSARGRGYTEAFF.

This clone appeared once. This chain links TRBV18 with TRBJ2-7; 8 bases align to TRBD2. Germline lookup yields CDR1 KGHSH and CDR2 LQKENI. The CDR3 loop spans 13 amino acids. Germline trimming cut 2 bases from V and 10 bases from J; bases unmatched to any gene: 7. CDR3 region: CASSPDTRGDQYF. The CDR3, as DNA: TGTGCCAGCTCACCAGATACGCGGGGGGACCAGTACTTC.

The V gene is TRBV27, the J gene TRBJ1-1, with TRBD1 matching 8 bases. Germline loops: CDR1 MNHEY, CDR2 SMNVEV (reference sequence). V lost 5 bases to trimming and J lost 0 bases; unmatched junction nucleotides: 8. The CDR3 covers 16 residues. The DNA of the CDR3 is TGTGCCAGCAGTCAATACAGGGGGACGGTGAACACTGAAGCTTTCTTT. Translated: CASSQYRGTVNTEAFF.

The chain employs TRBV19 and TRBJ2-1; D gene ambiguous. The length of the CDR3 is 10 residues. Germline loops: CDR1 LNHDA, CDR2 SQIVND (reference sequence). V gave up 10 bases and J gave up 10 bases, with 11 bases separating them. CDR3 loop: CATSSGEQFF. The DNA for the CDR3 is TGTGCCACCAGCTCCGGGGAGCAGTTCTTC.

This rearrangement joins TRBV4-3 to TRBJ2-3, with 10 bases identical to TRBD2. The CDR3 totals 16 residues. Germline-derived CDR1 and CDR2 are LGHNA and YSLEER. With V trimmed by 1 base and J by 5 bases, 6 bases remained unmatched. CDR3 in DNA: TGCGCCAGCAGCCAAGGCCAGCGGGGGGGTGTAGATACGCAGTATTTT. This sequence encodes CASSQGQRGGVDTQYF.